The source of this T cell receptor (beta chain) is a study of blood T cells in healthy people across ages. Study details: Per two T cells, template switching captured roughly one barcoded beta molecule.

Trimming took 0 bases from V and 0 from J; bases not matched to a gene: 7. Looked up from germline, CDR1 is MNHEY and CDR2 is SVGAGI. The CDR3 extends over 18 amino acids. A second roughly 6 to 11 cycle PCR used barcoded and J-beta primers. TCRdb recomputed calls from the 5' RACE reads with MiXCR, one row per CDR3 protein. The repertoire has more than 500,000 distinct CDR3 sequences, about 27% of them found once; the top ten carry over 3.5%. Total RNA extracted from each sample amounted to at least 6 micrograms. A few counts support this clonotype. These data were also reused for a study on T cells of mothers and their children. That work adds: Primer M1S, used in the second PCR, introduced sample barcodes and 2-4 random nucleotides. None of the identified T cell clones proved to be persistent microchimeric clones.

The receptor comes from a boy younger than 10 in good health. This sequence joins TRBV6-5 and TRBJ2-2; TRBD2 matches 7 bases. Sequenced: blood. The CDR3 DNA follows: TGTGCCAGCAGTTACTCGAGAACGGGGGGAGCGAACACCGGGGAGCTGTTTTTT. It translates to CASSYSRTGGANTGELFF.